A selection of T cell receptor beta chains follows, all from one sample in a study of CD4 and CD8 cells across lung adenocarcinoma regions. MiXCR, run by TCRdb on the PCR reads, gives a single entry per CDR3 protein. The sample records some 8,000 distinct CDR3 sequences, about 41% being singletons. Specimen: CD8+ T cells from the center of a lung tumor. These receptors were collected from a male donor with lung adenocarcinoma. The CD4 and CD8 labels of this study may be unreliable. The CDR3 runs from the conserved cysteine through the conserved F or W. A D gene is named only where the DNA matches it firmly. Size is omitted from some rows. Given values are once, few, many or a class for expanded clones.

TRBV10-3	TRBJ1-2	few	TRBD1	TGTGCCATCAGTGCAACCGGGACAGGTCACTATGGCTACACCTTC	CAISATGTGHYGYTF
TRBV10-2	TRBJ2-5	many	TRBD2	TGCGCCAGCAGCTCTAGCGGGGGGGCCTGGGAGACCCAGTACTTC	CASSSSGGAWETQYF
TRBV10-2	TRBJ1-3	many	TRBD1	TGCGCCATCACAGCAGAACCGGGACAGGGGCCGGGAGCTGGAAACACCATATATTTT	CAITAEPGQGPGAGNTIYF
TRBV6-1	TRBJ1-2	.	.	TGTGCCAGCAGTGAAGGGGACGACACCTTC	CASSEGDDTF
TRBV6-5	TRBJ2-7	medium-sized	.	TGTGCCAGCAGCAGGGACGGATCCTACGAGCAGTACTTC	CASSRDGSYEQYF
TRBV10-1	TRBJ2-1	.	TRBD2	TGCGCCAGCAGTGAGTCGGTAGCGGGACGGGTGCAGTTCTTC	CASSESVAGRVQFF
TRBV27	TRBJ2-2	.	TRBD1	TGTGCCAGCACCGACAGGGTGAACACCGGGGAGCTGTTTTTT	CASTDRVNTGELFF
TRBV4-1	TRBJ2-5	many	TRBD2	TGCGCCAGCAGCCAACTACCCCCCGGGACTAGCGGGAGTGAGACCCAGTACTTC	CASSQLPPGTSGSETQYF
TRBV6-1	TRBJ1-1	few	TRBD1	TGTGCCAGCAGGAAGCAGGACAGGGTTGTGAGCACTGAAGCTTTCTTT	CASRKQDRVVSTEAFF
TRBV6-1	TRBJ2-5	many	.	TGTGCCAGCAGTAAAGGGCGTCAAGAGACCCAGTACTTC	CASSKGRQETQYF
TRBV7-6	TRBJ2-1	medium-sized	TRBD2	TGTGCCAGCAGCGCCTGGGCGGGAGGCAGCTCCTACAATGAGCAGTTCTTC	CASSAWAGGSSYNEQFF
TRBV7-6	TRBJ2-3	.	TRBD2	TGTGCCAGCAGCTTGGCGGTGGGGGGGGGGGACGGGGATACGCAGTATTTC	CASSLAVGGGDGDTQYF
TRBV7-8	TRBJ1-4	many	.	TGTGCCAGCAGCTCCGAGGGACACGGGGAAAAACTGTTTTTT	CASSSEGHGEKLFF
TRBV24-1	TRBJ2-7	.	.	TGTGCCACCAGTGATTCTGTCTACGAGCAGTACTTC	CATSDSVYEQYF
TRBV6-1	TRBJ2-3	many	.	TGTGCCAGCAGTGGTATACGTCGCACAGATACGCAGTATTTT	CASSGIRRTDTQYF
TRBV6-1	TRBJ2-3	.	.	TGTGCCAGCAACCCAGGGGTTGGGGACACAGATACGCAGTATTTT	CASNPGVGDTDTQYF
TRBV7-6	TRBJ2-1	many	TRBD1	TGTGCCAGCAGCCTCCCCCTACAGGGGAATGAGCAGTTCTTC	CASSLPLQGNEQFF
TRBV27	TRBJ2-7	.	TRBD1	TGTGCCAGCAGTCTCAGACAGGGGGCATACGAGCAGTACTTC	CASSLRQGAYEQYF
TRBV7-2	TRBJ2-7	many	TRBD1	TGTGCCAGCAGGTTGCGGGGACAGGTCTACGAGCAGTACTTC	CASRLRGQVYEQYF
TRBV6-1	TRBJ2-1	.	.	TGTGCCAGCAGGGGCCCAAGCGGAGGCTCCTACAATGAGCAGTTCTTC	CASRGPSGGSYNEQFF
TRBV10-3	TRBJ2-5	.	.	TGTGCCATCAGGGGGGACGTCGGAGAGACCCAGTACTTC	CAIRGDVGETQYF
TRBV6-1	TRBJ2-4	.	TRBD1	TGTGCCAGCAGTCCCCAGGACAGGGGAGGTAACATTCAGTACTTC	CASSPQDRGGNIQYF
TRBV6-1	TRBJ2-1	.	TRBD2	TGTGCCAGCAGTGAAACGGGACTAGCGGACAATGAGCAGTTCTTC	CASSETGLADNEQFF
TRBV6-5	TRBJ2-2	.	.	TGTGCCAGCGGGTACACCGGGGAGCTGTTTTTT	CASGYTGELFF
TRBV6-1	TRBJ2-7	.	TRBD1	TGTGCCAGCCACCCGGGACAGGCCATCGAGCAGTACTTC	CASHPGQAIEQYF
TRBV30	TRBJ2-1	.	.	TGTGCCTGGAGTGGGGGACGGATAGACAATGAGCAGTTCTTC	CAWSGGRIDNEQFF
TRBV6-1	TRBJ2-2	many	TRBD2	TGTGCCAGCAGCCAATCGGGCGGGGGGGCAGTTGCCGGGGAGCTGTTTTTT	CASSQSGGGAVAGELFF
TRBV6-1	TRBJ1-5	many	.	TGTGCCAGCAGTGAAGATGCTTCAGGGCGGCCCCAGCATTTT	CASSEDASGRPQHF
TRBV6-1	TRBJ2-7	.	TRBD1	TGTGCCAGCAGTGCTGCAGGGGGCACGTACGAGCAGTACTTC	CASSAAGGTYEQYF
TRBV6-5	TRBJ2-1	once	.	TGTGCCGGGGGTTACGGGGGGCGGGGCGCGGATACGCAGTATTTC	CAGGYGGRGADTQYF
TRBV7-2	TRBJ1-1	many	TRBD1	TGTGCCAGCAGCTTGCCAGAACACAGGGGTCGCGCTTTCTTT	CASSLPEHRGRAFF
TRBV4-1	TRBJ2-1	.	TRBD2	TGCGCCAGCAGCCAAACCTCACTAGCGCCAGAGCAGTTCTTC	CASSQTSLAPEQFF
TRBV6-1	TRBJ2-3	once	TRBD2	TGTGCCAGCAAGACTAGCGGGGGCGGCACAGATACGCAGTATTTT	CASKTSGGGTDTQYF
TRBV25-1	TRBJ2-1	few	TRBD2	TGTGCCAGCAGTGAAGGAGTTCGAGCGGGAGGCACGATCCTTGGGCAGTTCTTC	CASSEGVRAGGTILGQFF
TRBV3-1	TRBJ2-7	.	TRBD1	TGTGCCAGCAGCCTTACCGGGACAGGGAGCTCCTACGAGCAGTACTTC	CASSLTGTGSSYEQYF
TRBV6-1	TRBJ2-1	large	.	TGTGCCAGCGGGGACTATGAGCAGTTCTTC	CASGDYEQFF
TRBV10-2	TRBJ2-1	.	.	TGCGCCAGCAGTTCCGGGACCAGCATTGGGCAGTTCTTC	CASSSGTSIGQFF
TRBV25-1	TRBJ2-2	many	.	TGTGCCAGCAGTAGTCAGGACGGTTCCGGGGAGCTGTTTTTT	CASSSQDGSGELFF
TRBV6-1	TRBJ2-3	.	.	TGTGCCAGGGGTGTGATAGGCACAAATATGCAGTATTTT	CARGVIGTNMQYF
TRBV5-8	TRBJ2-5	.	TRBD2	TGTGCCAGCGTATCGGAAGGGACTAGCGGGAGTTTC	CASVSEGTSGSF
TRBV7-2	TRBJ2-4	few	.	TGTGCCAGCAGCGCGATTCTGGGAGCCAAAAACATTCAGTACTTC	CASSAILGAKNIQYF
TRBV6-5	TRBJ1-2	many	TRBD1	TGTGCCAGCAGTTATCTCGGACAGGGGGCTCGGGGCTACACCTTC	CASSYLGQGARGYTF
TRBV6-1	TRBJ2-5	.	TRBD1	TGTGCCAGCAGTGAAACCAGGACAGGCCAAGAGACCCAGTACTTC	CASSETRTGQETQYF
TRBV7-3	TRBJ2-1	.	TRBD1	TGTGCCAGCAGCTTAAGACAGGGAGTAGTCGATGAGCAGTTCTTC	CASSLRQGVVDEQFF
TRBV10-1	TRBJ2-3	.	.	TGCGCCAGGGGGCGGGGCTGGCGGGACCCAGAGACGCAGTATTTT	CARGRGWRDPETQYF
TRBV10-2	TRBJ2-1	many	TRBD2	TGCGCCAGCAGAGTAGCGGGGGGGCTAAATGAGCAGTTCTTC	CASRVAGGLNEQFF
TRBV5-1	TRBJ1-1	.	.	TGCGCCAGCAGCTCACCGGACCGGACAGTTAACACTGAAGCTTTCTTT	CASSSPDRTVNTEAFF